These 7 T cell receptor beta chains share one sample of origin, sequenced in a study of siplizumab effects on memory and regulatory T cells. The protocol was immunoSEQ multiplex PCR, while the TCRdb copy is restricted to in-frame clones and leaves out a portion. The sample includes approximately 48,000 clones, over 90% of them seen just once. The material sequenced was CD8+ T cells sorted from blood. These receptors all stem from a human donor in good health.

This clone was recorded once. This chain joins TRBV6-1 and TRBJ2-7, with D tentatively TRBD1 or TRBD2 (5 bases each). This CDR3 contains 14 residues. Looked up from germline, CDR1 is MNHNS and CDR2 is SASEGT. V shed 8 bases and J shed 6 bases, with 20 bases lying between them. This CDR3 reads CASQPGRTWVEQYF. DNA for the CDR3: TGTGCCAGCCAGCCGGGGCGAACATGGGTCGAGCAGTACTTC.

The chain recombines TRBV6-6 with TRBJ2-1, with unresolved D. There are 12 residues in the CDR3. The germline CDR1 and CDR2 sequences are MNHNY and SVGAGI (reference sequence). The germline V and J ends were trimmed by 8 bases and 7 bases, with 12 bases remaining between them. The CDR3, as DNA: TGTGCCAGCTCGTTCCTCGGGAATGAGCAGTTCTTC. Residues: CASSFLGNEQFF.

The chain couples TRBV6-5 to TRBJ2-1, with TRBD1 matching over 7 bases. Trimming removed 5 bases from V and 3 bases from J; junction bases left unmatched: 4. CDR3 length equals 14 residues. Germline-derived CDR1 and CDR2 are MNHEY and SVGAGI. The CDR3 nucleotides read TGTGCCAGCAGTACCGGGGACAGCTACAATGAGCAGTTCTTC. Its translation is CASSTGDSYNEQFF.

The V gene is TRBV11-1, the J gene TRBJ2-1, with 10 bases fitting TRBD1. The germline CDR1 and CDR2 sequences are SGHAT and FQDESV (reference sequence). The CDR3 extends over 16 amino acids. The V segment lost 5 bases and the J segment 7 bases; nucleotides outside the gene matches: 11. Written as DNA, the CDR3 is TGTGCCAGCAGCCAGACAGGGGGCGGCGTAGTAAATGAGCAGTTCTTC. It specifies CASSQTGGGVVNEQFF.

The chain combines TRBV7-9 with TRBJ2-1, with D tentatively TRBD2 (6 bases). The V gene's germline CDR1 is SEHNR and CDR2 FQNEAQ (reference sequence). V was trimmed by 3 bases and J by 3 bases, leaving 12 bases between them. The CDR3 is made up of 15 amino acids. The chain's CDR3 is CASSFPSGLYNEQFF. For the CDR3, the DNA is TGTGCCAGCAGCTTTCCTTCGGGACTCTACAATGAGCAGTTCTTC. Together with reference TRBV7-9 and TRBJ2-1, the CDR3 gives the full variable domain: DTGVSQNPRHKITKRGQNVTFRCDPISEHNRLYWYRQTLGQGPEFLTYFQNEAQLEKSRLLSDRFSAERPKGSFSTLEIQRTEQGDSAMYLCASSFPSGLYNEQFFGPGTRLTVL.

The V gene is TRBV6-5, the J gene TRBJ2-5; the match to TRBD1 covers 9 bases. The J segment lost 5 bases and the V segment lost 3 bases, leaving 10 bases of the junction unmatched. Germline V gene data show CDR1 as MNHEY and CDR2 as SVGAGI. The CDR3 length is 16 residues. The CDR3 DNA reads TGTGCCAGCAGTTATCTCAGGACAGGGGTAGGGGAGACCCAGTACTTC. This sequence encodes CASSYLRTGVGETQYF.

The chain uses TRBV28 and TRBJ1-1; 8 bases are a match to TRBD1. There are 16 residues in the CDR3. The germline CDR1 and CDR2 sequences are MDHEN and SYDVKM. V gave up 8 bases and J gave up 0 bases; unmatched junction bases: 11. CDR3 nucleotides: TGTGCCAGCTTTGATCAGGGGGCTTCGGTGAACACTGAAGCTTTCTTT. Its translation: CASFDQGASVNTEAFF.